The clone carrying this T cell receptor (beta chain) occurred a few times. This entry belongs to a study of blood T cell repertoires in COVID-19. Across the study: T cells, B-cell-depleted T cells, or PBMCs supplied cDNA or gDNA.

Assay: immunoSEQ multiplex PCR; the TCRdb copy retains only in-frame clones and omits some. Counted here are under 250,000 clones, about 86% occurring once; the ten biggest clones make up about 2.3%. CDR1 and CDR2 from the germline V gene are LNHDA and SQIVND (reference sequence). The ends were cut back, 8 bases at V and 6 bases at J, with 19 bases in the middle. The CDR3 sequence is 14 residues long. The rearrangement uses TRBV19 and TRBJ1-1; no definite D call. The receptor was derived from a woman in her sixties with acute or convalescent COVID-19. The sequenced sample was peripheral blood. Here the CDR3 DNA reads TGTGCCAGTGCCCCCCAGCGCCCTAGCTCTGAAGCTTTCTTT. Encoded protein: CASAPQRPSSEAFF.